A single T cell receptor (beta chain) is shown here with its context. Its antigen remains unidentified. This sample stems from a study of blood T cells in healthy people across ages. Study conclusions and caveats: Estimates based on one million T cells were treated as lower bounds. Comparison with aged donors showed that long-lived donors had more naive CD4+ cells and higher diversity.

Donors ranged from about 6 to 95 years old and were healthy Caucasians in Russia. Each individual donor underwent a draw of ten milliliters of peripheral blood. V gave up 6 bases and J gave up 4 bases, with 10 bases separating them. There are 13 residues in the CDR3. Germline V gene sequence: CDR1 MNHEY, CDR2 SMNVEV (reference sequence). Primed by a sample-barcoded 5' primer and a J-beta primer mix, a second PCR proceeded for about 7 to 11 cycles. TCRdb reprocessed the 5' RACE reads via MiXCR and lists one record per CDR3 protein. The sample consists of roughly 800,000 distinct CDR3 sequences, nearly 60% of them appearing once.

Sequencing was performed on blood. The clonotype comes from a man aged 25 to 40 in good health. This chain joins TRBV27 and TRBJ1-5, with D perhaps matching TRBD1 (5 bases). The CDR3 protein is CASSGAKNQPQHF. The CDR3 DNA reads TGTGCCAGCAGCGGGGCGAAGAATCAGCCCCAGCATTTT.